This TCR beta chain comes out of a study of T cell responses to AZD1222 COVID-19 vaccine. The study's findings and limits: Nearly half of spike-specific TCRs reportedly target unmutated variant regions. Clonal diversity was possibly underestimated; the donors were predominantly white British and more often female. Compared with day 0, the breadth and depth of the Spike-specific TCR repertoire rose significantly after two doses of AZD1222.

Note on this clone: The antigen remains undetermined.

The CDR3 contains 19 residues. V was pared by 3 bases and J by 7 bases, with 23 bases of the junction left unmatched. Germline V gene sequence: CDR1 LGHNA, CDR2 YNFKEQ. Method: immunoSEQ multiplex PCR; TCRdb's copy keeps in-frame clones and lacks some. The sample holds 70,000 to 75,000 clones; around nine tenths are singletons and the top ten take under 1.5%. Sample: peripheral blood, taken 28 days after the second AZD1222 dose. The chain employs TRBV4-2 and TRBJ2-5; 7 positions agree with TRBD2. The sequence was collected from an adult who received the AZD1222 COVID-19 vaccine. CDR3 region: CASSQEISAGLAETATQYF. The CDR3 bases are TGTGCCAGCAGCCAGGAGATATCTGCTGGGCTAGCGGAGACAGCGACCCAGTACTTC.